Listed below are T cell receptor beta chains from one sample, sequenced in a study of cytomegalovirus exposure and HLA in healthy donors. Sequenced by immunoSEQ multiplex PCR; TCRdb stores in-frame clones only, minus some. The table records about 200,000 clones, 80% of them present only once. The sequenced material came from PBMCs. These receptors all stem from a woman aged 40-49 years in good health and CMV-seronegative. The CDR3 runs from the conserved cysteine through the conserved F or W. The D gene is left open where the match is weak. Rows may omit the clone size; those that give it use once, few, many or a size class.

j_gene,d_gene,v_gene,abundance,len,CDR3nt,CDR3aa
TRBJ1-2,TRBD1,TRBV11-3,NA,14,TGTGCCAGCAGTACCGGGACAGTCCTGAAAGGCTACACCTTC,CASSTGTVLKGYTF
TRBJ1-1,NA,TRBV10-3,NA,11,TGTGCCATCGGCGGGGGTACTGAAGCTTTCTTT,CAIGGGTEAFF
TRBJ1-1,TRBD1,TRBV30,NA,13,TGTGCCTGGGACAGGGGGCGGGAAACTGAAGCTTTCTTT,CAWDRGRETEAFF
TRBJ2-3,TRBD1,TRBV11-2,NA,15,TGTGCCAGCAGCTTAGGGACAGGAGACACAGATACGCAGTATTTT,CASSLGTGDTDTQYF
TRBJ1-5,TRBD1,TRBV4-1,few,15,TGCGCCAGCAGCCACTGGACAGGGGGCGACCAGCCCCAGCATTTT,CASSHWTGGDQPQHF
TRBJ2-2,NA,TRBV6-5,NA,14,TGTGCCAGCAGTCGACAGAGCTACACCGGGGAGCTGTTTTTT,CASSRQSYTGELFF
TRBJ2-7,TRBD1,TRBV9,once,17,TGTGCCAGCAGCGGTACTAAGGAAACTGGGACAGCCTACGAGCAGTACTTC,CASSGTKETGTAYEQYF
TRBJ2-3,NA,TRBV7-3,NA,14,TGTGCCAGCAGCCCTTTCCCTAGCACAGATACGCAGTATTTT,CASSPFPSTDTQYF
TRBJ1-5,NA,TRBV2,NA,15,TGTGCCAGCAGTGAAATGGGGCTTAGAAATCAGCCCCAGCATTTT,CASSEMGLRNQPQHF
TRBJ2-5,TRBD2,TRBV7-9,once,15,TGTGCCAGCAGCTGGTCACTGGGAGGGCGGGAGACCCAGTACTTC,CASSWSLGGRETQYF
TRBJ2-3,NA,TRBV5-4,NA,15,TGTGCCAGCAGCCGGAGGGAGAGGAGCACAGATACGCAGTATTTT,CASSRRERSTDTQYF
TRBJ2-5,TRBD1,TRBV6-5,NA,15,TGTGCCAGCAGTAGGGGGCAGGGAATTGGAGAGACCCAGTACTTC,CASSRGQGIGETQYF
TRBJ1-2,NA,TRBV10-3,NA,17,TGTGCCATCCGGCCACGGGAAACCGTCCCCCCTAACTATGGCTACACCTTC,CAIRPRETVPPNYGYTF
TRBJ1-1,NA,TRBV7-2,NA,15,TGTGCCAGCAGCCCCGGGGAGCCAGGGGCCACTGAAGCTTTCTTT,CASSPGEPGATEAFF
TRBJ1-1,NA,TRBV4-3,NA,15,TGCGCCAGCAGCCAAGAGGTACAGCAGAACACTGAAGCTTTCTTT,CASSQEVQQNTEAFF
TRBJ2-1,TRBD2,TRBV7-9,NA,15,TGTGCCAGCAGCTTAGGGACTAGCGGGAACAATGAGCAGTTCTTC,CASSLGTSGNNEQFF